Below are 19 T cell receptor beta chains sequenced from a single sample in a study of T cells after yellow fever vaccination. TCRdb ran MiXCR on the 5' RACE reads and lists one entry per CDR3 protein. The repertoire includes roughly 310,000 distinct CDR3 sequences, 8.7% of them detected once, and roughly 18% sits in the top ten. The sample in question was PBMCs, obtained on the day of the first yellow fever vaccination. Every receptor here comes from a man aged 18 to 29 who received the YFV17D yellow fever vaccine.

This clonotype was picked up many times. The chain links TRBV12-3 or TRBV12-4 to TRBJ2-3, with no clear D. The CDR3 has 13 amino acids. The V end lost 5 bases, the J end lost 4 bases, and 10 bases lay between the germline ends. The CDR3 loop reads CASSVLLADTQYF. DNA for the CDR3: TGTGCCAGCAGTGTCCTTCTCGCAGATACGCAGTATTTT.

This clonotype was recorded many times. The chain links TRBV18 to TRBJ2-4, with D possibly called TRBD1 or TRBD2 (5 bases each). The CDR3 length is 15 residues. CDR1 is KGHSH, CDR2 LQKENI, per germline. Trimming removed 0 bases from V and 4 bases from J, with 10 bases in between. The DNA of the CDR3 is TGTGCCAGCTCACCACCCGGGACCCCAAAAAACATTCAGTACTTC. Residues: CASSPPGTPKNIQYF.

At least ten counts were recorded for this clonotype. The chain couples TRBV7-2 to TRBJ2-7; 7 bases line up with TRBD2. Losses at the gene ends were 4 bases for V and 2 bases for J; bases not matched to a gene: 5. CDR3 length equals 14 residues. Germline V gene data show CDR1 as SGHTA and CDR2 as FQGNSA. DNA for the CDR3: TGTGCCAGCAGCTACCAGACTAGCACCTACGAGCAGTACGTC. Amino acid sequence: CASSYQTSTYEQYV.

The chain uses TRBV12-3 or TRBV12-4 and TRBJ1-5; D perhaps matches TRBD1 (5 bases). The V and J ends lost 1 base and 2 bases respectively, with 6 bases between them. This CDR3 region has 14 residues. CDR3 coding DNA: TGTGCCAGCAGTTTAGAGGGGCGCAATCAGCCCCAGCATTTT. This sequence encodes CASSLEGRNQPQHF.

This clonotype was picked up many times. The chain is built from TRBV4-2 and TRBJ1-5, with TRBD1 matching over 12 bases. CDR3 length: 15 amino acids. The ends lost 5 bases at V and 9 bases at J; junction bases unmatched: 8. Germline V gives CDR1 LGHNA, CDR2 YNFKEQ. CDR3 coding DNA: TGTGCCAGCAGCGCGGGACAGGGGGCTTTCGTGCCCCAGCATTTT. Translating it yields CASSAGQGAFVPQHF.

At least ten counts were recorded for this clonotype. This sequence joins TRBV7-6 and TRBJ1-6; D is ambiguous. V lost 2 bases and J lost 7, with 12 bases in between. The CDR3 sequence is 15 residues long. Germline values: CDR1 SGHVS, CDR2 FNYEAQ. The CDR3 reads CASSLRRGGNSPLHF. CDR3 bases: TGTGCCAGCAGCTTACGGCGGGGTGGGAATTCACCCCTCCACTTT.

The V gene is TRBV11-2, the J gene TRBJ2-7; D may be TRBD1 or TRBD2 (5 bases each). Trimming pared 1 base from V and 0 bases from J, leaving 10 bases between. The CDR3 is 15 amino acids. Germline V gene sequence: CDR1 SGHAT, CDR2 FQNNGV. CDR3 in amino acids: CASSLGRDGSYEQYF. CDR3 sequence (DNA): TGTGCCAGCAGCTTAGGCCGGGACGGCTCCTACGAGCAGTACTTC.

This clonotype was seen more than once but under ten times. The V and J genes are TRBV18 and TRBJ2-7, with D maybe TRBD2 (6 bases). The CDR3 is 12 amino acids. Germline CDR1 is KGHSH and CDR2 is LQKENI. The V and J ends lost 3 bases and 4 bases respectively, with 7 bases between them. This CDR3 reads CASSPLAYEQYF. The CDR3, as DNA: TGTGCCAGCTCACCGCTAGCGTACGAGCAGTACTTC.

The chain uses TRBV5-1 and TRBJ1-4, with no clear D. The CDR3 is 16 residues long. Trimming removed 2 bases at V and 5 bases at J, with 16 bases between. Germline-derived CDR1 and CDR2 are SGHRS and YFSETQ. The chain's CDR3 is CASSFVGGLMNEKLFF. The DNA of the CDR3 is TGCGCCAGCAGCTTCGTAGGCGGACTGATGAATGAAAAACTGTTTTTT.

This clonotype was detected ten times or more. This chain connects TRBV12-3 or TRBV12-4 to TRBJ1-6; D is unresolved. The V end lost 10 bases, the J end lost 10 bases, and 20 bases lay between the germline ends. The CDR3 has 14 amino acids. This chain's CDR3 is CATKTEPLDSPLHF. The CDR3 bases are TGTGCCACCAAGACCGAACCCTTGGACTCACCCCTCCACTTT.

This clonotype has just a few counts. This chain joins TRBV10-3 and TRBJ1-2; D not resolved. This CDR3 is built from 15 residues. The germline V and J ends were trimmed by 6 bases and 2 bases, with 16 bases remaining between them. CDR1 is ENHRY, CDR2 SYGVKD, per germline. The CDR3: CAIRREYMSNYGYTF. The CDR3 coding sequence is TGTGCCATCAGGAGGGAGTACATGTCGAACTATGGCTACACCTTC.

V gene TRBV7-9 combines with J gene TRBJ1-2; the match to TRBD1 covers 9 bases. This CDR3 comprises 14 residues. V was clipped by 6 bases and J by 4 bases; unmatched bases: 6. Germline CDR1 is SEHNR and CDR2 is FQNEAQ (reference sequence). The CDR3 here is CASSRGTGFYGYTF. CDR3 nucleotide sequence: TGTGCCAGCAGTAGGGGGACAGGGTTCTATGGCTACACCTTC.

This clonotype has more than one count but fewer than ten. V usage is TRBV28 and J usage is TRBJ2-2, with D unresolved. Trimming cost V 6 bases and J 9 bases, with 8 bases left between them. The CDR3 consists of 11 residues. Germline CDR1 MDHEN, CDR2 SYDVKM. DNA for the CDR3: TGTGCCAGCAGCATCCAAAGGGAGCTGTTTTTT. Protein: CASSIQRELFF.

This clonotype showed up just a few times. This chain joins TRBV12-3 or TRBV12-4 and TRBJ2-1; weak D call: TRBD2 (6 bases). V lost 2 bases to trimming and J lost 9 bases, with 11 bases between them. CDR3 size: 13 residues. CDR3 in amino acids: CASSLRMEGEQFF. The CDR3 DNA follows: TGTGCCAGCAGTTTAAGAATGGAGGGTGAGCAGTTCTTC.

This clonotype occurred many times. The chain couples TRBV6-1 to TRBJ2-3; D is perhaps TRBD1 or TRBD2 (5 bases each). Trimming shortened V by 5 bases and J by 3 bases, and 15 bases separated the two germline ends. Germline V CDR1 and CDR2: MNHNS, SASEGT. This CDR3 spans 15 amino acids. The CDR3 loop reads CASSPSPEGTDTQYF. CDR3 sequence (DNA): TGTGCCAGCAGTCCCTCACCCGAGGGGACAGATACGCAGTATTTT.

The V call is TRBV5-1, the J call TRBJ1-5, with D possibly being TRBD1 (5 bases). CDR1 is SGHRS, CDR2 YFSETQ, per germline. The CDR3 is made up of 15 amino acids. V dropped 7 bases and J dropped 5 bases, with 19 bases sitting between them. The CDR3 reads CASLSSRQGDQPQHF. For the CDR3, the DNA is TGCGCCAGCTTGTCCTCGAGGCAGGGAGATCAGCCCCAGCATTTT. Combining the CDR3 with reference TRBV5-1 and TRBJ1-5 gives the whole variable domain KAGVTQTPRYLIKTRGQQVTLSCSPISGHRSVSWYQQTPGQGLQFLFEYFSETQRNKGNFPGRFSGRQFSNSRSEMNVSTLELGDSALYLCASLSSRQGDQPQHFGDGTRLSIL.

V and J are TRBV12-3 or TRBV12-4 and TRBJ2-1; 11 bases are a match to TRBD2. V lost 6 bases, J lost 0 bases, and 4 bases stayed unmatched. The CDR3 extends over 16 amino acids. The CDR3 DNA follows: TGTGCCAGCAGGGGGACTAGCGGAACCTCCTACAATGAGCAGTTCTTC. Residues: CASRGTSGTSYNEQFF.

This clonotype showed up just a few times. V and J are TRBV20-1 and TRBJ2-3; 13 bases align to TRBD2. The germline V gene has CDR1 DFQATT and CDR2 SNEGSKA (reference sequence). J gave up 5 bases and V 2 bases, and 7 bases lay outside the gene matches. This CDR3 has 16 residues. The CDR3 reads CSARILAGGPKDTQYF. As DNA, the CDR3 is TGCAGTGCTAGAATACTAGCGGGGGGGCCGAAAGATACGCAGTATTTT.

This clonotype was recorded at least ten times. The CDR3 here is CASSQERNTEAFF. Here the CDR3 DNA reads TGTGCCAGCTCACAGGAGAGGAACACTGAAGCTTTCTTT. The chain couples TRBV18 to TRBJ1-1; D remains ambiguous. Germline CDR1 reads KGHSH; CDR2 reads LQKENI. The CDR3 runs 13 residues. Trimming took 4 bases from V and 1 from J, leaving 7 bases between them.